Listed below are T cell receptor beta chains from one sample, sequenced in a study of cytomegalovirus exposure and HLA in healthy donors. Clones were read by immunoSEQ multiplex PCR, and TCRdb kept only the in-frame ones, dropping some. There are more than 55,000 clones in the sample; about 83% occur only once, and 1.6% lies in the top ten. Source material: PBMCs. Source of these receptors: a human donor in good health. The CDR3 runs from the conserved cysteine through the conserved F or W. A D gene is named only where the DNA matches it firmly. Size tells how often a clone was seen (once, few, many) or the class of an expanded clone, and some rows leave it out.

j_call: TRBJ2-2
v_call: TRBV10-2
clone_size: -
d_call: -
cdr3_nt: TGCGCCAGCAGTGAAGGCGGGCCTGGGCTGTTTTTT
cdr3_aa: CASSEGGPGLFF

j_call: TRBJ1-2
v_call: TRBV4-3
clone_size: -
d_call: -
cdr3_nt: TGCGCCAGCAGCCAAGATGTCGGACAGAGATATGGCTACACCTTC
cdr3_aa: CASSQDVGQRYGYTF

j_call: TRBJ2-7
v_call: TRBV11-1
clone_size: -
d_call: -
cdr3_nt: TGTGCCAGCAGCCCTAGCGCCGCTGGAGCTTCCTACGAGCAGTACTTC
cdr3_aa: CASSPSAAGASYEQYF

j_call: TRBJ1-6
v_call: TRBV19
clone_size: once
d_call: TRBD1
cdr3_nt: TGTGCCAGTAGTCCAGGGGGCCTGGATTCACCCCTCCACTTT
cdr3_aa: CASSPGGLDSPLHF

j_call: TRBJ2-7
v_call: TRBV6-5
clone_size: -
d_call: -
cdr3_nt: TGTGCCAGCAGTTACTCGCGGGACCGGGCTTCCTACGAGCAGTACTTC
cdr3_aa: CASSYSRDRASYEQYF

j_call: TRBJ2-7
v_call: TRBV30
clone_size: -
d_call: TRBD2
cdr3_nt: TGTGCCTGGGTGACTAGCGGGGAAACTGCGCAGTACTTC
cdr3_aa: CAWVTSGETAQYF

j_call: TRBJ2-1
v_call: TRBV7-9
clone_size: once
d_call: -
cdr3_nt: TGTGCCAGCAGCTTAGCTAGCGGAGGTTACAATGAGCAGTTCTTC
cdr3_aa: CASSLASGGYNEQFF

j_call: TRBJ1-6
v_call: TRBV6-4
clone_size: once
d_call: -
cdr3_nt: TGTGCCAGCAGTGGGTCTTTGAAGGGAGGGGGGAATTCACCCCTCCACTTT
cdr3_aa: CASSGSLKGGGNSPLHF

j_call: TRBJ2-7
v_call: TRBV12-5
clone_size: -
d_call: TRBD1
cdr3_nt: TGTGCTAGTGGATCCGGGACAGGGAGCTTCAACGAGCAGTACTTC
cdr3_aa: CASGSGTGSFNEQYF

j_call: TRBJ2-7
v_call: TRBV30
clone_size: few
d_call: TRBD2
cdr3_nt: TGTGCCTGGAGATCACCTAGGCTAGCGGTGAGATACGAGCAGTACTTC
cdr3_aa: CAWRSPRLAVRYEQYF

j_call: TRBJ1-1
v_call: TRBV28
clone_size: -
d_call: -
cdr3_nt: TGTGCCAGCAGCCACAGGACATCCACTGAAGCTTTCTTT
cdr3_aa: CASSHRTSTEAFF

j_call: TRBJ1-3
v_call: TRBV4-2
clone_size: -
d_call: -
cdr3_nt: TGTGCCAGCAGCCAAGACCTTCGGGACATAGGAAACACCATATATTTT
cdr3_aa: CASSQDLRDIGNTIYF

j_call: TRBJ1-2
v_call: TRBV5-1
clone_size: -
d_call: -
cdr3_nt: TGCGCCAGCAGCTTGGAGTACAGAAGTAACTATGGCTACACCTTC
cdr3_aa: CASSLEYRSNYGYTF

j_call: TRBJ2-1
v_call: TRBV7-9
clone_size: -
d_call: -
cdr3_nt: TGTGCCAGCAGCGCGTCTAGTCCCAAATACAATGAGCAGTTCTTC
cdr3_aa: CASSASSPKYNEQFF

j_call: TRBJ2-1
v_call: TRBV7-3
clone_size: few
d_call: TRBD2
cdr3_nt: TGTGCCAGCAGCTTAAAGGGACTAGGGCGATACAATGAGCAGTTCTTC
cdr3_aa: CASSLKGLGRYNEQFF

j_call: TRBJ1-6
v_call: TRBV6-6
clone_size: -
d_call: -
cdr3_nt: TGTGCCAGCAGGGGCCCGGATAATTCACCCCTCCACTTT
cdr3_aa: CASRGPDNSPLHF

j_call: TRBJ2-1
v_call: TRBV7-3
clone_size: -
d_call: TRBD2
cdr3_nt: TGTGCCAGCAGCCCCGAGGGGACTAGCGGGAGTTACAATGAGCAGTTCTTC
cdr3_aa: CASSPEGTSGSYNEQFF

j_call: TRBJ2-5
v_call: TRBV28
clone_size: -
d_call: TRBD2
cdr3_nt: TGTGCCAGCAGTACACCCGGGACTAGCGGGACCCAGTACTTC
cdr3_aa: CASSTPGTSGTQYF

j_call: TRBJ2-7
v_call: TRBV11-2
clone_size: -
d_call: -
cdr3_nt: TGTGCCAGCCCCAACTACCGGCTTGAGATCGGCGAGCAGTACTTC
cdr3_aa: CASPNYRLEIGEQYF

j_call: TRBJ1-2
v_call: TRBV27
clone_size: -
d_call: -
cdr3_nt: TGTGCCAGCAGTTTATTAGCCCTGCCGGAAAACTATGGCTACACCTTC
cdr3_aa: CASSLLALPENYGYTF

j_call: TRBJ2-5
v_call: TRBV5-4
clone_size: -
d_call: -
cdr3_nt: TGTGCCAGCAGCTCCGGGGGAATACAAGAGACCCAGTACTTC
cdr3_aa: CASSSGGIQETQYF

j_call: TRBJ1-2
v_call: TRBV6-5
clone_size: -
d_call: TRBD1
cdr3_nt: TGTGCCAGCAGTACCTCAGGGGGTGGTGGCTACACCTTC
cdr3_aa: CASSTSGGGGYTF

j_call: TRBJ2-5
v_call: TRBV12-5
clone_size: few
d_call: TRBD1
cdr3_nt: TGTGCTAGTGGTTTCGGACAGGACCAAGAGACCCAGTACTTC
cdr3_aa: CASGFGQDQETQYF

j_call: TRBJ2-1
v_call: TRBV28
clone_size: -
d_call: -
cdr3_nt: TGTGCCAGCAGTTTGCGGGAAGGGTTCTCCTACAATGAGCAGTTCTTC
cdr3_aa: CASSLREGFSYNEQFF

j_call: TRBJ2-2
v_call: TRBV7-2
clone_size: -
d_call: TRBD1
cdr3_nt: TGTGCCAGCAGCTTAGTCGCGGGGACAGGGACCGGGGAGCTGTTTTTT
cdr3_aa: CASSLVAGTGTGELFF

j_call: TRBJ1-4
v_call: TRBV6-1
clone_size: -
d_call: -
cdr3_nt: TGTGCCAGCAGTAGAAGGGGCGCGGACCCTGAAAAACTGTTTTTT
cdr3_aa: CASSRRGADPEKLFF

j_call: TRBJ2-5
v_call: TRBV5-6
clone_size: -
d_call: -
cdr3_nt: TGTGCCAGCAGCTTAGGACACTTGGAGACCCAGTACTTC
cdr3_aa: CASSLGHLETQYF

j_call: TRBJ2-2
v_call: TRBV6-4
clone_size: -
d_call: -
cdr3_nt: TGTGCCAGCAGTGACGGAGGAGGCGGGGGCCCCGGGGAGCTGTTTTTT
cdr3_aa: CASSDGGGGGPGELFF

j_call: TRBJ1-1
v_call: TRBV7-2
clone_size: few
d_call: -
cdr3_nt: TGTGCCAGCAGCTTTCTTCAGGGATTTGAAGCTTTCTTT
cdr3_aa: CASSFLQGFEAFF

j_call: TRBJ2-1
v_call: TRBV2
clone_size: -
d_call: TRBD2
cdr3_nt: TGTGCCAGCAGCGCTCAAAGCGGGAGGGACAATGAGCAGTTCTTC
cdr3_aa: CASSAQSGRDNEQFF

j_call: TRBJ2-2
v_call: TRBV7-8
clone_size: -
d_call: TRBD1
cdr3_nt: TGTGCCAGCAGCCACCGACAGGGGGCGGCCGGGGAGCTGTTTTTT
cdr3_aa: CASSHRQGAAGELFF

j_call: TRBJ2-1
v_call: TRBV19
clone_size: -
d_call: -
cdr3_nt: TGTGCCAGTAGTATCGACCCTGGTCGGGATGAGCAGTTCTTC
cdr3_aa: CASSIDPGRDEQFF

j_call: TRBJ2-2
v_call: TRBV7-3
clone_size: -
d_call: TRBD2
cdr3_nt: TGTGCCAGCAGCCTGCGAGCGGGAGGGGGCTACACCGGGGAGCTGTTTTTT
cdr3_aa: CASSLRAGGGYTGELFF

j_call: TRBJ1-6
v_call: TRBV27
clone_size: -
d_call: TRBD1
cdr3_nt: TGTGCCAGCAGGCCGCGGACAGGGCCTCATAATTCACCCCTCCACTTT
cdr3_aa: CASRPRTGPHNSPLHF

j_call: TRBJ1-6
v_call: TRBV30
clone_size: once
d_call: -
cdr3_nt: TGTGCCTGGAGCGTCAGTGATAATTCACCCCTCCACTTT
cdr3_aa: CAWSVSDNSPLHF

j_call: TRBJ2-3
v_call: TRBV7-3
clone_size: once
d_call: TRBD1
cdr3_nt: TGTGCCAGCAGCTTACGGTCGGGACAGGGGGCAGATACGCAGTATTTT
cdr3_aa: CASSLRSGQGADTQYF

j_call: TRBJ2-1
v_call: TRBV5-4
clone_size: once
d_call: TRBD2
cdr3_nt: TGTGCCAGCAGCTCCTTAGCGGGAGGGATCCCACAGCAGTTCTTC
cdr3_aa: CASSSLAGGIPQQFF

j_call: TRBJ2-1
v_call: TRBV6-5
clone_size: -
d_call: -
cdr3_nt: TGTGCCAGCAGTTCCCGGGACTTCTACAATGAGCAGTTCTTC
cdr3_aa: CASSSRDFYNEQFF

j_call: TRBJ1-2
v_call: TRBV4-3
clone_size: -
d_call: -
cdr3_nt: TGCGCCAGCAGCCAAGATATCACAATCCTCTATGGCTACACCTTC
cdr3_aa: CASSQDITILYGYTF

j_call: TRBJ1-4
v_call: TRBV6-1
clone_size: -
d_call: -
cdr3_nt: TGTGCCAGCAGTGAAGCGGGGGGAGAAAAACTGTTTTTT
cdr3_aa: CASSEAGGEKLFF

j_call: TRBJ1-2
v_call: TRBV28
clone_size: -
d_call: -
cdr3_nt: TGTGCCAGCAATGGCAGGGACTATGGCTACACCTTC
cdr3_aa: CASNGRDYGYTF

j_call: TRBJ2-5
v_call: TRBV6-5
clone_size: -
d_call: TRBD1
cdr3_nt: TGTGCCAGCAGTCGGACAGGGGCGGCGGAGACCCAGTACTTC
cdr3_aa: CASSRTGAAETQYF

j_call: TRBJ2-7
v_call: TRBV14
clone_size: -
d_call: TRBD1
cdr3_nt: TGTGCCAGCAGCCAAGATAGCGGACAGGGTGTCGAGCAGTACTTC
cdr3_aa: CASSQDSGQGVEQYF

j_call: TRBJ1-2
v_call: TRBV9
clone_size: -
d_call: -
cdr3_nt: TGTGCCAGCAGCGTAGGAAGCATTAACTATGGCTACACCTTC
cdr3_aa: CASSVGSINYGYTF

j_call: TRBJ1-6
v_call: TRBV12-5
clone_size: -
d_call: -
cdr3_nt: TGTGCTAGTGGTTTGGAACAGGGAAGCTCACCCCTCCACTTT
cdr3_aa: CASGLEQGSSPLHF